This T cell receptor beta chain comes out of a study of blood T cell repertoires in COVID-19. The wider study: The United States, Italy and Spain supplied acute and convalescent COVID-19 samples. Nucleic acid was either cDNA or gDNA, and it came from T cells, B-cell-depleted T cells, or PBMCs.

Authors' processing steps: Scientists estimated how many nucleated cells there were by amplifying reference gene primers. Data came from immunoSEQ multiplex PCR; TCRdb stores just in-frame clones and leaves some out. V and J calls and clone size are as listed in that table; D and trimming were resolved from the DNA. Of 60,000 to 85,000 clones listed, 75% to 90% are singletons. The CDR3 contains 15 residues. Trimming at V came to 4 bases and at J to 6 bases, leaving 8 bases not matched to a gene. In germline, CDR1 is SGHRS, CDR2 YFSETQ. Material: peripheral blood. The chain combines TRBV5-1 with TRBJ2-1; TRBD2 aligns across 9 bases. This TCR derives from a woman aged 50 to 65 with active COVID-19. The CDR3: CASSTGTSFGNEQFF. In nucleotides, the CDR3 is TGCGCCAGCAGCACTGGGACTAGCTTTGGCAATGAGCAGTTCTTC.